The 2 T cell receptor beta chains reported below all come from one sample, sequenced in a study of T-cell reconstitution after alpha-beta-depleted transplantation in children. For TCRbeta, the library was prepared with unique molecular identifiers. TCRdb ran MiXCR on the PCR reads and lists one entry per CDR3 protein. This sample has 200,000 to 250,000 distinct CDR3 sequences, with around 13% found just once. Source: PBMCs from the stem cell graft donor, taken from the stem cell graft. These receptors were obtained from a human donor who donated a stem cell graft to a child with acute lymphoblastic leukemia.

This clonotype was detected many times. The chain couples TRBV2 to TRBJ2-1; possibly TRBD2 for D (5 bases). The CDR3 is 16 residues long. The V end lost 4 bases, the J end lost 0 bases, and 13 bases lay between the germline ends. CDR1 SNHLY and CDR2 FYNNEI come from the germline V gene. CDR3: CASSGGRGSSYNEQFF. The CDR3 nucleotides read TGTGCCAGCAGTGGCGGCCGGGGTAGCTCCTACAATGAGCAGTTCTTC. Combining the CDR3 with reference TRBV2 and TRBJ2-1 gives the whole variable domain EPEVTQTPSHQVTQMGQEVILRCVPISNHLYFYWYRQILGQKVEFLVSFYNNEISEKSEIFDDQFSVERPDGSNFTLKIRSTKLEDSAMYFCASSGGRGSSYNEQFFGPGTRLTVL.

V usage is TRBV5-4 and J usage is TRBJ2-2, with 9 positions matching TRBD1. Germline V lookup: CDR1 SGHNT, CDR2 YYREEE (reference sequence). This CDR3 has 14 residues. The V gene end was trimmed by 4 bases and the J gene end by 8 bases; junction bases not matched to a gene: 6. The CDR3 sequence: CASSEGTGRGELFF. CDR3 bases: TGTGCCAGCAGCGAGGGGACAGGGAGGGGGGAGCTGTTTTTT.